Listed here is a single T cell receptor beta chain. Profiling relied on immunoSEQ multiplex PCR, and the TCRdb table lists in-frame clones only, not all of them. The repertoire has approximately 150,000 clones, 91% of them found once; the top ten carry around 2%. This entry is derived from a study of T cell responses to AZD1222 COVID-19 vaccine. V shed 6 bases and J shed 4 bases, with 12 bases lying between them. Looked up from germline, CDR1 is MNHEY and CDR2 is SMNVEV (reference sequence). The CDR3 has 13 residues. The sequences come from peripheral blood, collected on day 0 of AZD1222 vaccination. This receptor was taken from an adult in good health. The V gene is TRBV27, the J gene TRBJ1-2, with a weak D call TRBD1 (5 bases). The CDR3 DNA follows: TGTGCCAGCAGGGCCGGGGCCTTCTATGGCTACACCTTC. Translation: CASRAGAFYGYTF.